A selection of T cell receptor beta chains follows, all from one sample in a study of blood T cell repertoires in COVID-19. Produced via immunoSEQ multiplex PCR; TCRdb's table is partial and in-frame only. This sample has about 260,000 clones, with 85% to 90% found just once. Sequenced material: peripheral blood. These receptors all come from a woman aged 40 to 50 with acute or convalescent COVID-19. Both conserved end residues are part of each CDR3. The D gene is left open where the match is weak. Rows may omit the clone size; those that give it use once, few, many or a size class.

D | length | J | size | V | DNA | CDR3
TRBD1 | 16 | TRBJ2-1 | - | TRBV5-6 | TGTGCCAGCAGCCCGGCCCCGACAGGGGCCGGCAATGAGCAGTTCTTC | CASSPAPTGAGNEQFF
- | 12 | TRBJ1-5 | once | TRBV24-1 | TGTGCCACCAGCGAGGCGAATCAGCCCCAGCATTTT | CATSEANQPQHF
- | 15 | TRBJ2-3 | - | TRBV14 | TGTGCCAGCAGCCAAGATCCGGGATTCACAGATACGCAGTATTTT | CASSQDPGFTDTQYF
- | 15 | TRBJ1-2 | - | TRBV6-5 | TGTGCCAGCACCCTGACAGCCCCGGCTAACTATGGCTACACCTTC | CASTLTAPANYGYTF
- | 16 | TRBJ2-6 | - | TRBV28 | TGTGCCAGCAGTTTATCGAAGGGGCGAGGGGCCAACGTCCTGACTTTC | CASSLSKGRGANVLTF
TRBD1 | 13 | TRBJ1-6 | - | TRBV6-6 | TGTGCCACCAGGACAGGGAATAATTCACCCCTCCACTTT | CATRTGNNSPLHF
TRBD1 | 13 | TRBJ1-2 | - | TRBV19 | TGTGCCAGCGGGACAGCTACTTTCTATGGCTACACCTTC | CASGTATFYGYTF
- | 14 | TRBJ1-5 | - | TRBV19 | TGTGCCAGTAGTATGGAGACAGGCAATCAGCCCCAGCATTTT | CASSMETGNQPQHF
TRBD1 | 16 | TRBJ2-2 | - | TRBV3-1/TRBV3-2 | TGTGCCAGCAGCCAGAAAGGGGGCGTGGTGACCGGGGAGCTGTTTTTT | CASSQKGGVVTGELFF
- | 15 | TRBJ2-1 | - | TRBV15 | TGTGCCACCAGCAGAGAGGGGGGGCATTACAATGAGCAGTTCTTC | CATSREGGHYNEQFF
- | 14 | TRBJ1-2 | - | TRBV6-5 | TGTGCCAGCAGTTACGGGCAGGGGTCTTCTGGCTACACCTTC | CASSYGQGSSGYTF
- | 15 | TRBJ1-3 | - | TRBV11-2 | TGTGCCAGCAGCCTAGAAAGCTACTCTGGAAACACCATATATTTT | CASSLESYSGNTIYF
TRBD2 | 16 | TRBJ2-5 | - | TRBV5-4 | TGTGCCAGCAGCTTAAGACTAGCGGGGGGGCTGGAGACCCAGTACTTC | CASSLRLAGGLETQYF
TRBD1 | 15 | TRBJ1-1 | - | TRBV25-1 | TGTGCCAGCAGATCGACAGGGGTGCTTGGGACTGAAGCTTTCTTT | CASRSTGVLGTEAFF
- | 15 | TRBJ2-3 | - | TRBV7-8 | TGTGCCAGCAGCTTAGTCGGGACGGGGGAAGATACGCAGTATTTT | CASSLVGTGEDTQYF
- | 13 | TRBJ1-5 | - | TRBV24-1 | TGTGCCACCAGTGTGGGGGGAAATCAGCCCCAGCATTTT | CATSVGGNQPQHF
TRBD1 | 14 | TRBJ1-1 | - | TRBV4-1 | TGCGCCAGCAGCCAGGGACAGGGGCCCACTGAAGCTTTCTTT | CASSQGQGPTEAFF
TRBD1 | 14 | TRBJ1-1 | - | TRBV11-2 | TGTGCCAGCACGCGGGGACAGGGGAACACTGAAGCTTTCTTT | CASTRGQGNTEAFF
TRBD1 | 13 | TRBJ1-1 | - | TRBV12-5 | TGTGCTAGTGGTTCGACCGGGACAGCCGGGTCTTTCTTT | CASGSTGTAGSFF
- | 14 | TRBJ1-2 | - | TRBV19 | TGTGCCAGTAGTATAGGTGAAGGGGCAAATGGCTACACCTTC | CASSIGEGANGYTF
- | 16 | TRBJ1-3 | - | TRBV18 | TGTGCCAGCTCACCCGGCAGGCTGCCCTCTGGAAACACCATATATTTT | CASSPGRLPSGNTIYF
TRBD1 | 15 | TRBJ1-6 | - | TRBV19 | TGTGCCAGTAGTACCCACTGGGACAGCTCCAGTCCCCTCCACTTT | CASSTHWDSSSPLHF
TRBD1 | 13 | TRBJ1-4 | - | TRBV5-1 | TGCGCCAGCAGCTTGGCACAGGGGGAAAAACTGTTTTTT | CASSLAQGEKLFF
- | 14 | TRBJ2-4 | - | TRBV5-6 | TGTGCCAGCAGTCGGTTACACGGAGCAGACATTCAGTACTTC | CASSRLHGADIQYF
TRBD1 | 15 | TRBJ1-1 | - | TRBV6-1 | TGTGCCAGCAGTGAGTTAGACAGGGGCAACACTGAAGCTTTCTTT | CASSELDRGNTEAFF